This is a list of T cell receptor beta chains from one sample in a study of shared clonotypes between healthy human individuals. Libraries were prepared by immunoSEQ multiplex PCR; TCRdb keeps only in-frame clonotypes and omits some of them. The sample lists 150,000 to 200,000 clones, approximately 62% occurring once. Sequences were obtained from memory CD4+ T cells sorted from blood. The receptors derive from a man aged 25-40 years in good health. Both conserved end residues are part of each CDR3. The D gene is left open where the match is weak. Clone size is given for some rows only: seen once, a few or many times, or a class if the clone is expanded.

TRBV5-8	TRBD1	.	TRBJ1-5	16	CASSPGQGISNQPQHF	TGTGCCAGCAGCCCAGGACAGGGGATAAGCAATCAGCCCCAGCATTTT
TRBV30	.	.	TRBJ2-7	14	CAWTPLVSSYEQYF	TGTGCCTGGACCCCGCTGGTATCATCCTACGAGCAGTACTTC
TRBV5-1	.	.	TRBJ2-3	13	CASTPLGKDTQYF	TGCGCCAGCACTCCTCTGGGGAAAGATACGCAGTATTTT
TRBV28	TRBD1	.	TRBJ1-4	15	CASSLSTGGGEKLFF	TGTGCCAGCAGTTTATCGACAGGGGGCGGTGAAAAACTGTTTTTT
TRBV2	TRBD1	.	TRBJ1-1	14	CASTPEQGRTEAFF	TGTGCCAGCACTCCCGAACAGGGGAGGACTGAAGCTTTCTTT
TRBV28	TRBD1	.	TRBJ1-2	16	CASYPGTGAQRPGYTF	TGTGCCAGCTACCCCGGGACAGGGGCACAACGGCCTGGCTACACCTTC
TRBV19	TRBD2	few	TRBJ2-1	15	CASSLPSGPRNEQFF	TGTGCCAGTAGTCTTCCTAGCGGGCCCCGCAATGAGCAGTTCTTC
TRBV29-1	TRBD2	few	TRBJ2-5	15	CSAGLVTSGQETQYF	TGCAGCGCTGGCTTGGTGACTAGCGGGCAAGAGACCCAGTACTTC
TRBV7-3	.	.	TRBJ2-1	11	CASSGGGEQFF	TGTGCCAGCAGCGGAGGGGGTGAGCAGTTCTTC
TRBV7-9	.	.	TRBJ1-5	16	CASSVGQSGEIEPQHF	TGTGCCAGCAGCGTAGGACAGTCGGGGGAAATCGAGCCCCAGCATTTT
TRBV11-3	.	.	TRBJ1-1	13	CASSLRENTEAFF	TGTGCCAGCAGCTTGAGGGAGAACACTGAAGCTTTCTTT
TRBV5-4	TRBD1	.	TRBJ2-7	16	CASSLVPGQGKGEQYF	TGTGCCAGCAGCTTGGTACCGGGACAGGGGAAAGGCGAGCAGTACTTC
TRBV25-1	TRBD1	few	TRBJ1-3	15	CASSGTGAPENTIYF	TGTGCCAGCAGTGGGACAGGAGCGCCGGAAAACACCATATATTTT
TRBV2	TRBD2	many	TRBJ2-5	15	CASSGGLAGGETQYF	TGTGCCAGCAGTGGGGGACTAGCGGGAGGGGAGACCCAGTACTTC
TRBV7-8	.	once	TRBJ2-1	17	CASSPEAWLAKANEQFF	TGTGCCAGCAGCCCCGAAGCGTGGCTAGCGAAGGCGAATGAGCAGTTCTTC
TRBV6-1	.	.	TRBJ2-1	12	CASTHTYNEQFF	TGTGCCAGCACCCACACCTACAATGAGCAGTTCTTC
TRBV11-3	.	.	TRBJ2-1	12	CASSPPRGEQFF	TGTGCCAGCAGCCCCCCGCGGGGTGAGCAGTTCTTC
TRBV2	TRBD2	.	TRBJ2-5	15	CASKWLAGGQETQYF	TGTGCCAGCAAATGGTTGGCGGGAGGACAGGAGACCCAGTACTTC
TRBV15	.	.	TRBJ1-4	14	CATSRGQSNEKLFF	TGTGCCACCAGCAGAGGCCAGAGTAATGAAAAACTGTTTTTT
TRBV5-1	TRBD2	.	TRBJ2-2	19	CASSLLGTSGVINTGELFF	TGCGCCAGCAGCCTTCTCGGGACTAGCGGGGTTATAAACACCGGGGAGCTGTTTTTT
TRBV15	.	.	TRBJ2-1	13	CATSRNEGGEQFF	TGTGCCACCAGCAGAAACGAGGGGGGCGAGCAGTTCTTC
TRBV2	TRBD1	.	TRBJ2-1	16	CASNLRTGGSRNEQFF	TGTGCCAGCAACCTAAGGACAGGGGGATCACGGAATGAGCAGTTCTTC